These T cell receptor beta chains were read from a single sample in a study of ipilimumab plus nivolumab after autologous stem cell transplantation. This table comes from immunoSEQ multiplex PCR, and its TCRdb copy is limited to in-frame clones, with some not included. This table has approximately 6,900 clones, roughly nine tenths appearing once. This specimen was PBMCs, taken in a trial of ipilimumab plus nivolumab as post-transplant consolidation. Source of these receptors: a female donor with multiple myeloma. Both conserved end residues are part of each CDR3. The D gene is left open where the match is weak. Only part of the rows carry a size: once, few, many, or a class if the clone is expanded.

j_call: TRBJ1-4
v_call: TRBV11-1
d_call: NA
clone_size: NA
cdr3_nt: TGTGCCAGCAGCTTAGAAGGCGAAAAACTGTTTTTT
cdr3_aa: CASSLEGEKLFF

j_call: TRBJ1-1
v_call: TRBV9
d_call: TRBD1
clone_size: NA
cdr3_nt: TGTGCCAGCAGCGACCATTGGGACAGGACAACCCGAGAAGCTTTCTTT
cdr3_aa: CASSDHWDRTTREAFF

j_call: TRBJ2-7
v_call: TRBV7-9
d_call: TRBD2
clone_size: NA
cdr3_nt: TGTGCCAGCAGCCCCTTCCCAGCGGGAGTCGTCGAGCAGTACTTC
cdr3_aa: CASSPFPAGVVEQYF

j_call: TRBJ1-2
v_call: TRBV10-1
d_call: NA
clone_size: NA
cdr3_nt: TGCGCCAGCAGTACCGGCCTTAACTATGGCTACACCTTC
cdr3_aa: CASSTGLNYGYTF

j_call: TRBJ2-5
v_call: TRBV28
d_call: NA
clone_size: NA
cdr3_nt: TGTGCCAGCAGTTTATGGGTACCGCCTCTCCAGTACTTC
cdr3_aa: CASSLWVPPLQYF

j_call: TRBJ2-1
v_call: TRBV28
d_call: TRBD2
clone_size: NA
cdr3_nt: TGTGCCAGCAGTATAAGGGAGGGGTCATATGAGCAGTTCTTC
cdr3_aa: CASSIREGSYEQFF

j_call: TRBJ1-5
v_call: TRBV6-5
d_call: NA
clone_size: NA
cdr3_nt: TGTGCCAGCAGTCCGAGGGCGGGAAATCAGCCCCAGCATTTT
cdr3_aa: CASSPRAGNQPQHF

j_call: TRBJ2-3
v_call: TRBV27
d_call: NA
clone_size: once
cdr3_nt: TGTGCCAGCAAACGAGCGGCTTCTAGCACAGATACGCAGTATTTT
cdr3_aa: CASKRAASSTDTQYF

j_call: TRBJ2-2
v_call: TRBV27
d_call: TRBD2
clone_size: once
cdr3_nt: TGTGCCAGCAGTTTTGGGACTAGCGGGACCTGGGAGCTGTTTTTT
cdr3_aa: CASSFGTSGTWELFF

j_call: TRBJ2-2
v_call: TRBV14
d_call: NA
clone_size: once
cdr3_nt: TGTGCCAGCAGCCAAAATCAGGGGTCCGGGGAGCTGTTTTTT
cdr3_aa: CASSQNQGSGELFF

j_call: TRBJ2-3
v_call: TRBV2
d_call: NA
clone_size: NA
cdr3_nt: TGTGCCAGCAGTGGGTCAGGGCCAGATACGCAGTATTTT
cdr3_aa: CASSGSGPDTQYF

j_call: TRBJ2-2
v_call: TRBV7-7
d_call: TRBD1
clone_size: NA
cdr3_nt: TGTGCTAGCAGCTTTGGGACAGGGTTGGACGGGGAGCTGTTTTTT
cdr3_aa: CASSFGTGLDGELFF

j_call: TRBJ2-5
v_call: TRBV7-3
d_call: NA
clone_size: NA
cdr3_nt: TGTGCCAGCCCCGCCACATCACTTCAAGAGACCCAGTACTTC
cdr3_aa: CASPATSLQETQYF

j_call: TRBJ2-7
v_call: TRBV5-1
d_call: TRBD2
clone_size: NA
cdr3_nt: TGCGCCAGCAACCCGGGACTAGCGGGAGGCAGCGGTCGTGTGCAGTACTTC
cdr3_aa: CASNPGLAGGSGRVQYF

j_call: TRBJ1-2
v_call: TRBV11-2
d_call: TRBD1
clone_size: NA
cdr3_nt: TGTGCCAGCAGCCACAACTCCGGGACAGGGTATGGCTACACCTTC
cdr3_aa: CASSHNSGTGYGYTF

j_call: TRBJ2-2
v_call: TRBV14
d_call: TRBD1
clone_size: NA
cdr3_nt: TGTGCCAGCAGCCAGGCCCTAGGACAGGGGGCGAACACCGGGGAGCTGTTTTTT
cdr3_aa: CASSQALGQGANTGELFF

j_call: TRBJ1-2
v_call: TRBV28
d_call: TRBD1
clone_size: NA
cdr3_nt: TGTGCCAGCAGCACCGGAGGGGGCGCTGCCTATGGCTACACCTTC
cdr3_aa: CASSTGGGAAYGYTF

j_call: TRBJ2-3
v_call: TRBV7-9
d_call: NA
clone_size: NA
cdr3_nt: TGTGCCAGCAGCTTAGCGCAGAGCCCCACAGATACGCAGTATTTT
cdr3_aa: CASSLAQSPTDTQYF

j_call: TRBJ1-2
v_call: TRBV7-9
d_call: NA
clone_size: NA
cdr3_nt: TGTGCCAGCAGCTTAGCTAGTTGGGGGCCTTATGGCTACACCTTC
cdr3_aa: CASSLASWGPYGYTF

j_call: TRBJ2-4
v_call: TRBV10-1
d_call: NA
clone_size: NA
cdr3_nt: TGCGCCAGCAGTCTTGGGGCTGCCAAAAACATTCAGTACTTC
cdr3_aa: CASSLGAAKNIQYF

j_call: TRBJ1-2
v_call: TRBV28
d_call: NA
clone_size: NA
cdr3_nt: TGTGCCAGCAGTTTAGGTGCGGGCTATGGCTACACCTTC
cdr3_aa: CASSLGAGYGYTF

j_call: TRBJ2-1
v_call: TRBV5-1
d_call: NA
clone_size: once
cdr3_nt: TGCGCCAGCAGCTTGGCCGTGGCCTACAATGAGCAGTTCTTC
cdr3_aa: CASSLAVAYNEQFF

j_call: TRBJ2-3
v_call: TRBV6-9
d_call: NA
clone_size: once
cdr3_nt: TGTGCCAGCAGTTATGACCCCTCCACAGATACGCAGTATTTT
cdr3_aa: CASSYDPSTDTQYF

j_call: TRBJ1-2
v_call: TRBV6-1
d_call: NA
clone_size: NA
cdr3_nt: TGTGCCAGCAGTGAAGCGGGCAGTTTTCGTGATGGCTACACCTTC
cdr3_aa: CASSEAGSFRDGYTF

j_call: TRBJ2-7
v_call: TRBV6-6
d_call: TRBD1
clone_size: once
cdr3_nt: TGTGCCGCCCAGGGGGGGACAGGGCTACGAGAGCAGTACTTC
cdr3_aa: CAAQGGTGLREQYF

j_call: TRBJ1-1
v_call: TRBV2
d_call: NA
clone_size: NA
cdr3_nt: TGTGCCAGCGCCGGGACTCCTAACACTGAAGCTTTCTTT
cdr3_aa: CASAGTPNTEAFF

j_call: TRBJ2-7
v_call: TRBV27
d_call: NA
clone_size: NA
cdr3_nt: TGTGCCAGCAGTTTAGCCGGGATGGCTCGGGAGCAGTACTTC
cdr3_aa: CASSLAGMAREQYF

j_call: TRBJ2-2
v_call: TRBV5-5
d_call: NA
clone_size: NA
cdr3_nt: TGTGCCAGCAGCAATTGGATGGGCACCGGGGAGCTGTTTTTT
cdr3_aa: CASSNWMGTGELFF

j_call: TRBJ1-2
v_call: TRBV6-5
d_call: NA
clone_size: NA
cdr3_nt: TGTGCCAGCAGTTACAGCGCAGGGTTCGGCTATGGCTACACCTTC
cdr3_aa: CASSYSAGFGYGYTF